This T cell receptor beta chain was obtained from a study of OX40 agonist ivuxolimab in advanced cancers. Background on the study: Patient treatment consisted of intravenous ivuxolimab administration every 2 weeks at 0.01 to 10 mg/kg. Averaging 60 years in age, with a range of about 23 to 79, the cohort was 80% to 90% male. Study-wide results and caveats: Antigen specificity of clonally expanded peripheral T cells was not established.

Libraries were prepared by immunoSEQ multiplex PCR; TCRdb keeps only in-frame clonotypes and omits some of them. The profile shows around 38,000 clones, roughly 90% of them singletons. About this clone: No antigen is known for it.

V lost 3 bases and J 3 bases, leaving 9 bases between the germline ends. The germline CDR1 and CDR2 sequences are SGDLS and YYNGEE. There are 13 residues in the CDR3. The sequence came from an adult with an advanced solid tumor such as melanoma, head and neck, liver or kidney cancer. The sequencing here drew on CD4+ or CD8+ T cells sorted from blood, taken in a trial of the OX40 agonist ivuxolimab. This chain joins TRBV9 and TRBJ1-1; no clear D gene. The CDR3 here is CASSEWDHTEAFF. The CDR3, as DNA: TGTGCCAGCAGCGAGTGGGATCACACTGAAGCTTTCTTT.